This TCR beta chain was documented in a study of CD8+CD57+ T cells in acquired aplastic anemia. Sequencing was done on patients that had shown CD8+CD57+ cell expansion by flow cytometry. Investigators profiled TCR beta VDJ and CDR3 from genomic DNA template. Each CDR3 protein gets one entry after TCRdb re-called the reads with MiXCR. In the table there are some 170,000 distinct CDR3 sequences, 40% to 55% of which are singletons. V dropped 1 base and J dropped 9 bases, with 13 bases sitting between them. The CDR3 is 15 residues long. CDR1 and CDR2 (germline): SGHDN, FVKESK. This clonotype was counted ten times or more.

The sample taken for sequencing was sorted CD4+, CD8+, or CD8+CD57+ T cells (not recorded which) from PBMCs. The receptor was derived from a human donor with aplastic anemia. The chain joins TRBV14 to TRBJ1-6; D uncertain. This CDR3 is CASSQGPAGGSPLHF. The CDR3 nucleotides are TGTGCCAGCAGCCAAGGCCCGGCAGGCGGTTCACCCCTCCACTTT.